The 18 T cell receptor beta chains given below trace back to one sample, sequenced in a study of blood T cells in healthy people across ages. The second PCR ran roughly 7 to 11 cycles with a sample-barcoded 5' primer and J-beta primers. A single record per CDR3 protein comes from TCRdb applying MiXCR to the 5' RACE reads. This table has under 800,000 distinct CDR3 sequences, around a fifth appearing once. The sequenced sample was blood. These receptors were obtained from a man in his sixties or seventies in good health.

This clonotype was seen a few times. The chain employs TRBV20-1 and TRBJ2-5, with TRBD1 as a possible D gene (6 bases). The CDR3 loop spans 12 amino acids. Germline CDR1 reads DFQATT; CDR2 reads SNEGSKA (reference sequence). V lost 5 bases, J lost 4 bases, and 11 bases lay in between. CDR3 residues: CSARPTGETQYF. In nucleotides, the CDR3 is TGCAGTGCTCGGCCGACAGGAGAGACCCAGTACTTC.

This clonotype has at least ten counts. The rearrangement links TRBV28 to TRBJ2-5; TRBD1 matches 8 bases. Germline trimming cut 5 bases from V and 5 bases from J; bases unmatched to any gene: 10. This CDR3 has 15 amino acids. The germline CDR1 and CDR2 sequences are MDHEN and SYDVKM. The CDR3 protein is CASSTTTGGGETQYF. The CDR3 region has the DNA TGTGCCAGCAGTACTACTACAGGGGGAGGCGAGACCCAGTACTTC.

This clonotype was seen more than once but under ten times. The CDR3 sequence is CASRDGRVHTQYF. The CDR3, as DNA: TGTGCCAGTAGGGACGGGAGGGTCCATACGCAGTATTTT. The chain links TRBV19 to TRBJ2-3; 8 bases agree with TRBD2. The ends lost 6 bases at V and 7 bases at J; junction bases unmatched: 6. There are 13 residues in the CDR3. Germline lookup yields CDR1 LNHDA and CDR2 SQIVND (reference sequence).

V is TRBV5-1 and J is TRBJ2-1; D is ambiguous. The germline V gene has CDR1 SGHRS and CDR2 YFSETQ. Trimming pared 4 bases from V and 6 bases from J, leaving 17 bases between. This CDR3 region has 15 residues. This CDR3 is CASSPGRQEPNEQFF. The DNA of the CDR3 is TGCGCCAGCAGCCCGGGCAGGCAGGAGCCCAATGAGCAGTTCTTC.

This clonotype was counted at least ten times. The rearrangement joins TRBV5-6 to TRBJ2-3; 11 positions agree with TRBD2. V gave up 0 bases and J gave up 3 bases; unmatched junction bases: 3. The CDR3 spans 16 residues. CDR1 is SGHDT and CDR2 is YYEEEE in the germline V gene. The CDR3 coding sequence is TGTGCCAGCAGCTTGGAAGCTAGCGGGAGGACAGATACGCAGTATTTT. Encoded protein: CASSLEASGRTDTQYF.

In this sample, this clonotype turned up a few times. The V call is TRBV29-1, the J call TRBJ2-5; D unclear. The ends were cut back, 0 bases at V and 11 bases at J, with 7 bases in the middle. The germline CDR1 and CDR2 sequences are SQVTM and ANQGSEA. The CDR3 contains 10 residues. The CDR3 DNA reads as TGCAGCGTTGAAGATACAGAGCAGTACTTC. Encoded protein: CSVEDTEQYF.

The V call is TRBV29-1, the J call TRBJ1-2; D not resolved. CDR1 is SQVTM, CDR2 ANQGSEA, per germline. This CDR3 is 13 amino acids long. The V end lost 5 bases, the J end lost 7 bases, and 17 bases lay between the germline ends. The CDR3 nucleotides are TGCAGCGTTAAATCAGGACCCATTTTTGGCTACACCTTC. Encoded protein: CSVKSGPIFGYTF.

DNA of the CDR3: TGTGCCAGCAGCCCCTCCCAAATGGGATCACCCCTCCACTTT. This gives the protein CASSPSQMGSPLHF. The V gene is TRBV6-6, the J gene TRBJ1-6; D uncertain. CDR3 length: 14 amino acids. Germline V gives CDR1 MNHNY, CDR2 SVGAGI (reference sequence). Trimming pared 6 bases from V and 10 bases from J, leaving 16 bases between.

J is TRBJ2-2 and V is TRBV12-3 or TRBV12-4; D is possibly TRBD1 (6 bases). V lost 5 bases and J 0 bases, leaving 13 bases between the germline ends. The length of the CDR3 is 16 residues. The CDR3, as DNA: TGTGCCAGCAGTCAGAGACAGGTCGCGAACACCGGGGAGCTGTTTTTT. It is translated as CASSQRQVANTGELFF.

The CDR3 DNA sequence: TGCAGTGCTAGGGGCAACCAAGAGACCCAGTACTTC. It yields the protein CSARGNQETQYF. This rearrangement joins TRBV20-1 to TRBJ2-5; no clear D gene. The CDR3 runs to 12 residues. Deletions cut 3 bases from V and 0 bases from J, with 5 bases between. CDR1 DFQATT and CDR2 SNEGSKA come from the germline V gene (reference sequence).

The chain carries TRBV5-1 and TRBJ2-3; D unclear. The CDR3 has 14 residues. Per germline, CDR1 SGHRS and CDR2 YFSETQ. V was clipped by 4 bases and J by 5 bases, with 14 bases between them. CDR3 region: CASSPHINRDTQYF. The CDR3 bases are TGCGCCAGCAGCCCACACATCAACCGAGATACGCAGTATTTT.

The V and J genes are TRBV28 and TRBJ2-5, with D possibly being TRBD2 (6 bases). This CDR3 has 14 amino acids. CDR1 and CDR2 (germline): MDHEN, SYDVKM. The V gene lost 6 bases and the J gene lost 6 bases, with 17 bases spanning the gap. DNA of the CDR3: TGTGCCAGCAGCTCATCGGGGGAGTCGAAGACCCAGTACTTC. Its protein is CASSSSGESKTQYF.

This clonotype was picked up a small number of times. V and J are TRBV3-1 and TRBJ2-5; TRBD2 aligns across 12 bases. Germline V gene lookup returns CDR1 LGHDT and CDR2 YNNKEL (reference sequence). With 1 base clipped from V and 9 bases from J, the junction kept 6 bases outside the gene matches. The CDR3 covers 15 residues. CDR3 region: CASSQGLAGVIAQYF. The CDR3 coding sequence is TGTGCCAGCAGCCAAGGACTAGCGGGGGTTATAGCCCAGTACTTC.

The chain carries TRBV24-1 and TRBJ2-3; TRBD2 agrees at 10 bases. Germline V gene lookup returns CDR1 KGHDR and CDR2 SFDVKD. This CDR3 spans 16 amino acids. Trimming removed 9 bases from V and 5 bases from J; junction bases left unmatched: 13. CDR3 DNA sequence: TGTGCCACCCAACTCGGGACTAGCGATGATGAAGATACGCAGTATTTT. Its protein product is CATQLGTSDDEDTQYF.

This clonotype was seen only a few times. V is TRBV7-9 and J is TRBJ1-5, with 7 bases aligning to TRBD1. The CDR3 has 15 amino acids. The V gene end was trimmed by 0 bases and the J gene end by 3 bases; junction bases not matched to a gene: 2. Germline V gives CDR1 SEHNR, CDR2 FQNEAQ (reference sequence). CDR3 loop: CASSLAGQVNQPQHF. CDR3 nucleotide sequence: TGTGCCAGCAGCTTAGCCGGACAGGTCAATCAGCCCCAGCATTTT. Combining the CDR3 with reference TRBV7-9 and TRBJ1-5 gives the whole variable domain DTGVSQNPRHKITKRGQNVTFRCDPISEHNRLYWYRQTLGQGPEFLTYFQNEAQLEKSRLLSDRFSAERPKGSFSTLEIQRTEQGDSAMYLCASSLAGQVNQPQHFGDGTRLSIL.

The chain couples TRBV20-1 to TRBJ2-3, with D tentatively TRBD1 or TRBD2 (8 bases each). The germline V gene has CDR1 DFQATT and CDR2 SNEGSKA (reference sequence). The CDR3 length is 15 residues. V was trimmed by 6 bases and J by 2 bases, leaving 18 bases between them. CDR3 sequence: CSATGGTGDTDTQYF. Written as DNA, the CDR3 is TGCAGTGCCACGGGGGGGACAGGAGACACAGATACGCAGTATTTT.

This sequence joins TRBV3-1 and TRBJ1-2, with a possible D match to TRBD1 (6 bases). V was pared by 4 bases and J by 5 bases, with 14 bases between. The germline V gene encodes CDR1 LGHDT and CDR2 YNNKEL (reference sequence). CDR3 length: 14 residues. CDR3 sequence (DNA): TGTGCCAGCAGCCTGAGAGGGGGGGAATATGGCTACACCTTC. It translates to CASSLRGGEYGYTF.

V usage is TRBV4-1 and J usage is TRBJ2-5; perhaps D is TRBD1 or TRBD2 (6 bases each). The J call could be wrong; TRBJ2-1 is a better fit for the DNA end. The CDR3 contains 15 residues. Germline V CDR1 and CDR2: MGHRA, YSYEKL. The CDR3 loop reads CASSQDGVGGDEQFF. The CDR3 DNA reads TGCGCCAGCAGCCAAGATGGAGTGGGGGGCGATGAGCAGTTCTTC.